Presented here are 15 T cell receptor beta chains from one specimen sequenced in a study of prognosis after radiotherapy for stage I lung cancer. Starting from genomic DNA, TCR beta CDR3 was amplified through two-round multiplex PCR. First-round PCR, the initial amplification, used primers specific to each TRBV and TRBJ gene. From the multiplex PCR reads, TCRdb called clonotypes with MiXCR, one entry per CDR3 protein. The sample records tens of thousands of distinct CDR3 sequences, under 45% being singletons. This sample comprised PBMCs, obtained before or after stereotactic body radiation therapy (not recorded which). All receptors come from a donor of 50 years or more with non-small cell lung cancer.

Points on this clonotype: This clone may be a read error of a much larger clone one base away. The chain links TRBV28 to TRBJ2-5; 12 nucleotides match TRBD2. The germline CDR1 and CDR2 sequences are MDHEN and SYDVKM. There are 15 residues in the CDR3. J lost 5 bases, V lost 3 bases, and 4 bases had no gene match. The CDR3 sequence: CASSFGTSGWETQYF. The CDR3 DNA follows: TGTGCCAGCAGTTTTGGGACTAGCGGGTGGGAGACCCAGTACTTC.

As regards this clonotype: A much larger clone differs from this one at a single base, so this may be a read error. This chain joins TRBV3-1 and TRBJ1-1; TRBD1 aligns across 9 bases. J was trimmed by 3 bases and V by 5 bases; bases with no gene match: 10. CDR3 length: 16 amino acids. The V gene's germline CDR1 is LGHDT and CDR2 YNNKEL (reference sequence). The CDR3 is CASSARTGEGDTEAFF. The DNA for the CDR3 is TGTGCCAGCAGCGCGCGGACAGGGGAGGGGGACACTGAAGCTTTCTTT.

The rearrangement uses TRBV10-3 and TRBJ2-1; 7 positions agree with TRBD2. This CDR3 is 14 amino acids long. V lost 4 bases to trimming and J lost 5 bases; unmatched junction nucleotides: 5. CDR1 and CDR2 from the germline V gene are ENHRY and SYGVKD. As DNA, the CDR3 is TGTGCCATCAGTGTACTAGCGCTCAACAATGAGCAGTTCTTC. It translates to CAISVLALNNEQFF.

As to this clonotype: This likely stems from a read error, as it lies one base from a far larger clone. This rearrangement joins TRBV6-4 to TRBJ1-1; D perhaps matches TRBD1 (5 bases). CDR1 MRHNA and CDR2 SNTAGT come from the germline V gene. CDR3 length equals 15 residues. Here the CDR3 reads CASSYPSQGSTEALF. CDR3 sequence (DNA): TGTGCCAGCAGTTATCCCTCCCAGGGATCCACTGAAGCTTTATTT.

The sample holds many counts of this clonotype. The gene calls are TRBV6-2 or TRBV6-3 and TRBJ2-3; 8 bases map to TRBD1. Per germline, CDR1 MNHEY and CDR2 SVGEGT. CDR3 size: 15 residues. Trimming took 4 bases from V and 5 from J; bases not matched to a gene: 8. CDR3 in DNA: TGTGCCAGCAGTTCCCCGACAGGGGCAGGAGATACGCAGTATTTT. Amino acid sequence: CASSSPTGAGDTQYF.

Many counts were recorded for this clonotype. This chain connects TRBV6-2 or TRBV6-3 to TRBJ1-1; a weak D match, TRBD1 (6 bases). Germline CDR1 and CDR2: MNHEY and SVGEGT. This CDR3 has 17 residues. Between the trimmed V and J ends, which lost 10 bases and 0 bases, there was a span of 24 bases. CDR3 sequence reads: CATTPTAPGHMNTEAFF. For the CDR3, the DNA is TGTGCCACCACACCTACCGCACCGGGACATATGAACACTGAAGCTTTCTTT.

This clonotype came up many times. As DNA, the CDR3 is TGCGCCAGCAGCCCACCGGGACTAGCGAACACCGGGGAGCTGTTTTTT. Translated, it gives CASSPPGLANTGELFF. This chain uses TRBV5-1 with TRBJ2-2; 8 nucleotides line up with TRBD2. Trimming took 4 bases from V and 0 from J; bases not matched to a gene: 5. The CDR3 runs to 16 residues. The germline gives CDR1 SGHRS, CDR2 YFSETQ.

In this sample, this clonotype turned up many times. The rearrangement joins TRBV6-2 or TRBV6-3 to TRBJ2-1; 10 nucleotides match TRBD2. V shed 4 bases, J shed 9 bases, and the junction held 12 bases outside the gene matches. The CDR3 length is 16 residues. Germline lookup yields CDR1 MNHEY and CDR2 SVGEGT. The CDR3 here is CASSWDSGRPLTEQFF. DNA for the CDR3: TGTGCCAGCAGTTGGGATAGCGGGAGGCCCCTAACTGAGCAGTTCTTC.

The J gene is TRBJ2-1, the V gene TRBV6-1; TRBD2 aligns across 7 bases. Germline CDR1 and CDR2: MNHNS and SASEGT. The CDR3 is made up of 17 amino acids. J lost 8 bases, V lost 3 bases, and 16 bases had no gene match. CDR3 coding DNA: TGTGCCAGCAGTGACGGGACTATCGGGAGTGAGGTCGATGAGCAGTTCTTC. Translated: CASSDGTIGSEVDEQFF.

This clonotype has just one count. The chain recombines TRBV9 with TRBJ1-4, with a possible D match to TRBD1 (6 bases). V was cut by 4 bases and J by 8 bases, with 18 bases left in between. This CDR3 region has 15 residues. Germline CDR1 is SGDLS and CDR2 is YYNGEE. DNA for the CDR3: TGTGCCAGCAGCCCCGCTACAGGGAACGGGGAAAAACTGTTTTTT. It specifies CASSPATGNGEKLFF.

A word on this clonotype: With a much larger clone just one base away, this may be a read error. The chain is built from TRBV29-1 and TRBJ1-5; D might be TRBD1 (5 bases). The CDR3 is 13 residues long. Germline assignment: CDR1 SQVTM and CDR2 ANQGSEA. The CDR3 is CSVRTSEGQTQHF. The CDR3 coding sequence is TGCAGCGTGAGGACATCCGAGGGTCAGACCCAGCATTTT.

Comments on this clonotype: An end of the junction does not agree with germline; a read error may underlie this. The chain uses TRBV5-1 and TRBJ2-2; maybe TRBD2 (6 bases). Germline CDR1 SGHRS, CDR2 YFSETQ. The CDR3 consists of 14 residues. Written as DNA, the CDR3 is TGCACCAGCGTCTCCGCGGGGTCCACCGGGGAGCTGTTTTTT. Translated, it gives CTSVSAGSTGELFF.

Only a few counts were recorded for this clonotype. The germline gene is not matched at one end of the junction; a read error may be the cause. CDR3 region: CASSRSYEQHF. DNA of the CDR3: TGTGCCAGCAGCCGATCCTACGAGCAGCACTTC. The chain has TRBV3-1 and TRBJ2-7; D ambiguous. This CDR3 region has 11 residues. CDR1 and CDR2 from the germline V gene are LGHDT and YNNKEL (reference sequence).

At least ten counts were recorded for this clonotype. This CDR3 is CATMASGANVLTF. CDR3 DNA sequence: TGTGCCACCATGGCCTCTGGGGCCAACGTCCTGACTTTC. The rearrangement joins TRBV24-1 to TRBJ2-6, with D hard to call. This CDR3 has 13 amino acids. Germline assignment: CDR1 KGHDR and CDR2 SFDVKD. V gave up 8 bases and J gave up 0 bases, with 4 bases separating them.

In its sample, this clonotype was seen many times. V is TRBV27 and J is TRBJ1-2; TRBD1 aligns across 10 bases. CDR1 is MNHEY, CDR2 SMNVEV, per germline (reference sequence). The CDR3 loop spans 15 amino acids. The J segment lost 5 bases and the V segment lost 0 bases, leaving 3 bases of the junction unmatched. CDR3: CASSLSTGGRYGYTF. The CDR3 DNA follows: TGTGCCAGCAGTTTATCGACAGGGGGCAGATATGGCTACACCTTC.